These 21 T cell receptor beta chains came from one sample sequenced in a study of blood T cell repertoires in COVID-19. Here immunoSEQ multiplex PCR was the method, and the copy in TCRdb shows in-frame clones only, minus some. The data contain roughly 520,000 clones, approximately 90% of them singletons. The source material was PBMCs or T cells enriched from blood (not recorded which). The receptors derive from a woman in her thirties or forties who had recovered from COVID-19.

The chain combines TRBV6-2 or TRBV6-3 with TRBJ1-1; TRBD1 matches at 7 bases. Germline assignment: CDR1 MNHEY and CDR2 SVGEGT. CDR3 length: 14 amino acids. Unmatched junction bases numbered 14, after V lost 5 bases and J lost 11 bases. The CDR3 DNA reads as TGTGCCAGCAGTCACAGGGGTCTCCCTAATGGGGCTTTCTTT. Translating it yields CASSHRGLPNGAFF.

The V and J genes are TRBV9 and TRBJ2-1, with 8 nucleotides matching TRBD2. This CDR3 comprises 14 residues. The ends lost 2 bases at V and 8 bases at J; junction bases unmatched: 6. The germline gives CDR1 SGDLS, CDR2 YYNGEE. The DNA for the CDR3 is TGTGCCAGCAGCGTCTCGAGCGGGAGTCATGAGCAGTTCTTC. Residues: CASSVSSGSHEQFF.

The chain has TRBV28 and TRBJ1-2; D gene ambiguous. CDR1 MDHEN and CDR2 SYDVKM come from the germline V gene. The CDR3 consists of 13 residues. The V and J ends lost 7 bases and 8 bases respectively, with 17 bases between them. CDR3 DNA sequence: TGTGCCAGCATCTCAGGCGGGTTGTGGGGCTACACCTTC. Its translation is CASISGGLWGYTF.

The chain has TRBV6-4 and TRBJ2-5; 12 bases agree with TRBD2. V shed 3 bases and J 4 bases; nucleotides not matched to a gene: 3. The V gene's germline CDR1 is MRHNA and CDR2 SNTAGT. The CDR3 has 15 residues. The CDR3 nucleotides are TGTGCCAGCAGTGAGACTAGCGGGAGTGGAGAGACCCAGTACTTC. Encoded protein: CASSETSGSGETQYF.

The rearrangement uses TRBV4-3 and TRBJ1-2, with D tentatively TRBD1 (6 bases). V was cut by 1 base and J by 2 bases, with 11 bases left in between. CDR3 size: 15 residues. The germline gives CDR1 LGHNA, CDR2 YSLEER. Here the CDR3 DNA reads TGCGCCAGCAGCCAAGCATCTCAGGGGAACTATGGCTACACCTTC. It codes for CASSQASQGNYGYTF.

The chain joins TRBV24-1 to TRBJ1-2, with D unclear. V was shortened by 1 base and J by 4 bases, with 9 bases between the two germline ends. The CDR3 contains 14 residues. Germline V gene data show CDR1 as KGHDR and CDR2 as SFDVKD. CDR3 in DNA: TGTGCCACCAGTGATTTCCGGGTTTCCTATGGCTACACCTTC. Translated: CATSDFRVSYGYTF.

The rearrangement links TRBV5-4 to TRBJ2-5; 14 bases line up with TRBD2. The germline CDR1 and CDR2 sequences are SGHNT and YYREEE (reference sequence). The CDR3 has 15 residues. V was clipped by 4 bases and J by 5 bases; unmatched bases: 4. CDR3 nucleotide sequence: TGTGCCAGCAGCCTGACTAGCGGGAGGGTGGAGACCCAGTACTTC. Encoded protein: CASSLTSGRVETQYF.

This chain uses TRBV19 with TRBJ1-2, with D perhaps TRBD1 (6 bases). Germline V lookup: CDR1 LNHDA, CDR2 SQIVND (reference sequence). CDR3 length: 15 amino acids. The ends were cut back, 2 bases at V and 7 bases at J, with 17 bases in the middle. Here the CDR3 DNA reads TGTGCCAGTAGTATAACACAGGGCCTAACTCCTGGCTACACCTTC. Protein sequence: CASSITQGLTPGYTF.

CDR3: CASSELPGTQYF. For the CDR3, the DNA is TGTGCCAGCAGTGAATTACCGGGGACCCAGTACTTC. The V call is TRBV2, the J call TRBJ2-5; D is unresolved. Germline assignment: CDR1 SNHLY and CDR2 FYNNEI. The V gene lost 2 bases and the J gene lost 7 bases, with 8 bases spanning the gap. The CDR3 spans 12 residues. Complete variable domain (other parts from reference TRBV2 and TRBJ2-5): EPEVTQTPSHQVTQMGQEVILRCVPISNHLYFYWYRQILGQKVEFLVSFYNNEISEKSEIFDDQFSVERPDGSNFTLKIRSTKLEDSAMYFCASSELPGTQYFGPGTRLLVL.

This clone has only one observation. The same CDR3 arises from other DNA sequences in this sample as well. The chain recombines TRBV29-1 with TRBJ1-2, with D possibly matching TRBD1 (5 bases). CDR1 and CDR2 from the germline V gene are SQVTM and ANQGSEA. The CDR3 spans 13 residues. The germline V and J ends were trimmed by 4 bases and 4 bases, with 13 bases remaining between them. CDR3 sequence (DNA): TGCAGCGTTGGCCAGGGAGGCTCCTATGGCTACACCTTC. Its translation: CSVGQGGSYGYTF.

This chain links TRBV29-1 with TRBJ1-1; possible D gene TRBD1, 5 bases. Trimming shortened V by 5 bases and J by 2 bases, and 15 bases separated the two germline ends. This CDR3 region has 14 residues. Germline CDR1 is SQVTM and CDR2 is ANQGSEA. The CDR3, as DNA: TGCAGCGTTCTACCCCGACAGATAAACACTGAAGCTTTCTTT. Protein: CSVLPRQINTEAFF.

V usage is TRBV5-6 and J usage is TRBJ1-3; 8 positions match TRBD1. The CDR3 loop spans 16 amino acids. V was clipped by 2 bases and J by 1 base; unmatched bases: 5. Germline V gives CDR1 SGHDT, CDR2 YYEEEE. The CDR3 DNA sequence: TGTGCCAGCAGCTTTTGGACAGGGAAATCTGGAAACACCATATATTTT. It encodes CASSFWTGKSGNTIYF. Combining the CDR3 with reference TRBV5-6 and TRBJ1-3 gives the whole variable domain DAGVTQSPTHLIKTRGQQVTLRCSPKSGHDTVSWYQQALGQGPQFIFQYYEEEERQRGNFPDRFSGHQFPNYSSELNVNALLLGDSALYLCASSFWTGKSGNTIYFGEGSWLTVV.

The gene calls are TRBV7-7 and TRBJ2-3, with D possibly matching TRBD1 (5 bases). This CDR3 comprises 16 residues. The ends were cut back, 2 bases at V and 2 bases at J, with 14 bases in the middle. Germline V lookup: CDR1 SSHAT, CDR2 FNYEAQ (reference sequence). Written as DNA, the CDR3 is TGTGCCAGCAGCTTACAAGTGGGGCGCTTCACAGATACGCAGTATTTT. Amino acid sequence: CASSLQVGRFTDTQYF.

This CDR3 is CATSNRLAGGFETQYF. CDR3 coding DNA: TGTGCCACCAGCAACAGACTAGCGGGAGGTTTCGAGACCCAGTACTTC. The chain has TRBV15 and TRBJ2-5; 13 bases line up with TRBD2. Germline CDR1 and CDR2: LNHNV and YYDKDF (reference sequence). The CDR3 covers 16 residues. V lost 4 bases, J lost 5 bases, and 7 bases stayed unmatched.

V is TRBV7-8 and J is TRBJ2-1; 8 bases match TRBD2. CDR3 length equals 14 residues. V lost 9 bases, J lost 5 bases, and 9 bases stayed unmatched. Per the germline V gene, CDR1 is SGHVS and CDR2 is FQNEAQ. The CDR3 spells CASCEVAGNNEQFF. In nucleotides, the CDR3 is TGTGCCAGTTGTGAGGTAGCGGGGAACAATGAGCAGTTCTTC.

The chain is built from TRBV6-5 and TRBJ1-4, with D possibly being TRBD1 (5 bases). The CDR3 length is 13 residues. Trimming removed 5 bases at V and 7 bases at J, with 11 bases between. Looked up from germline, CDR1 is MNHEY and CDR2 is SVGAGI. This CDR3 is CASSRGVTEKLFF. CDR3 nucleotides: TGTGCCAGCAGTCGGGGGGTTACTGAAAAACTGTTTTTT.

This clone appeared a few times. This CDR3 is CASRQGAGYTF. CDR3 DNA: TGTGCCAGCAGACAGGGGGCTGGCTACACCTTC. This sequence joins TRBV6-5 and TRBJ1-2; TRBD1 matches 9 bases. The V and J ends lost 6 bases and 7 bases, in that order; junction bases with no gene match: 0. Per germline, CDR1 MNHEY and CDR2 SVGAGI. This CDR3 has 11 amino acids.

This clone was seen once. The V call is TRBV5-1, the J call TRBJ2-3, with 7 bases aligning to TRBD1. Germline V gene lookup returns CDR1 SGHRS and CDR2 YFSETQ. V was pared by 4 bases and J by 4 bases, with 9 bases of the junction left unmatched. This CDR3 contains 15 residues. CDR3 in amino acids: CASSPGQVGSDTQYF. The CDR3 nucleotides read TGCGCCAGCAGCCCCGGACAGGTTGGTTCAGATACGCAGTATTTT.

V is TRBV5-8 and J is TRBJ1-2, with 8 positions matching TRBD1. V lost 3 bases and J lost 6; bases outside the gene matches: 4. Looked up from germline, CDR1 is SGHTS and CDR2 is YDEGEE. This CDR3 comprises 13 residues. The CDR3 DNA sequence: TGTGCCAGCAGCTGGACAGGGTCCGATGGCTACACCTTC. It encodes CASSWTGSDGYTF.

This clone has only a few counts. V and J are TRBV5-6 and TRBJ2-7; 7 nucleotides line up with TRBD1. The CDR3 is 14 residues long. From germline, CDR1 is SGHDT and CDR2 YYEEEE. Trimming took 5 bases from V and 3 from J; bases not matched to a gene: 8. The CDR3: CASSTGTAIYEQYF. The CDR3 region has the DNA TGTGCCAGCAGTACCGGGACAGCTATCTACGAGCAGTACTTC.

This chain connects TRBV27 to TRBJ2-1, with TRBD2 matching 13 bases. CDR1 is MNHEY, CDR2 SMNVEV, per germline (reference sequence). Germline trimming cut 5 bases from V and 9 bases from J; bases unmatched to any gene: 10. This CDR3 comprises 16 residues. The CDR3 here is CASSATGLAGELEQFF. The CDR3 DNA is TGTGCCAGCAGTGCTACCGGACTAGCGGGAGAGCTTGAGCAGTTCTTC.